This T cell receptor beta chain was captured in a study of T-cell reconstitution after alpha-beta-depleted transplantation in children. CDR1 and CDR2 (germline): DFQATT, SNEGSKA (reference sequence). The CDR3 covers 13 residues. Whole-study results and caveats: About two months after transplant, alpha-beta T cells reportedly came from several hundred expanded graft clones. In some patients, recipient T cells and intrathymic progenitors surviving conditioning explained high day-60 diversity.

Construction of the TCRbeta library involved unique molecular identifiers. TCRdb called the PCR reads again in MiXCR, with one record for every CDR3 protein. The sample lists approximately 230,000 distinct CDR3 sequences, about 25% seen once, with roughly 2.6% in the top ten. Details on this clonotype: Antigen specificity is unknown. Relative to the germline gene, one junction end is altered; a read error may explain this.

This sequence joins TRBV20-1 and TRBJ2-7; no clear D. The source was PBMCs, collected before TCRalphabeta/CD19-depleted stem cell transplant. The TCR sequence derives from a girl aged 2-10 years with Fanconi anemia, due to receive a stem cell transplant. The CDR3 loop reads CSVRPAPFYEQYF. The CDR3, as DNA: TGCAGTGTTAGACCCGCGCCTTTCTACGAGCAGTACTTC.